Following are 20 T cell receptor beta chains from one sample sequenced in a study of blood T cells in healthy people across ages. A J-beta primer mix and a sample-barcoded 5' primer were used in a second PCR of roughly 6 to 12 cycles. TCRdb recomputed calls from the 5' RACE reads with MiXCR, one row per CDR3 protein. The table lists about 1.7 million distinct CDR3 sequences, 25% to 30% of them singletons. The sample taken for sequencing was blood. These TCRs come from a woman in her 30s in good health.

Note on this clonotype: One end of the junction varies from germline; a read error may be responsible. The chain is built from TRBV18 and TRBJ2-1; tentatively, D is TRBD1 (5 bases). The V gene's germline CDR1 is KGHSH and CDR2 LQKENI. CDR3 length equals 16 residues. CDR3 loop: CASSPPDTSSYNEQFF. The CDR3 DNA reads TGTGCCAGCTCACCACCGGACACGAGCTCCTACAACGAGCAGTTCTTC. Based on the CDR3 plus reference TRBV18 and TRBJ2-1, the full variable domain is NAGVMQNPRHLVRRRGQEARLRCSPMKGHSHVYWYRQLPEEGLKFMVYLQKENIIDESGMPKERFSAEFPKEGPSILRIQQVVRGDSAAYFCASSPPDTSSYNEQFFGPGTRLTVL.

In regard to this clonotype: This may come from a read error, since a much larger clone is one base off. CDR3 region: CSARDHQRGIQESQYF. The CDR3 DNA is TGCAGTGCTAGAGATCATCAGCGGGGGATCCAAGAGTCCCAGTACTTC. The chain employs TRBV20-1 and TRBJ2-5; 8 nucleotides align to TRBD2. Germline CDR1 is DFQATT and CDR2 is SNEGSKA (reference sequence). The CDR3 loop spans 16 amino acids.

This clonotype has more than one count but fewer than ten. The rearrangement links TRBV20-1 to TRBJ1-1; 11 bases map to TRBD1. This CDR3 is built from 15 residues. CDR1 is DFQATT and CDR2 is SNEGSKA in the germline V gene (reference sequence). Germline trimming cut 1 base from V and 3 bases from J; bases unmatched to any gene: 4. This CDR3 is CSARAGTGGDTEAFF. The CDR3 nucleotides are TGCAGTGCTAGAGCTGGGACAGGGGGAGACACTGAAGCTTTCTTT.

The V call is TRBV12-3 or TRBV12-4, the J call TRBJ1-2, with D uncertain. Trimming stripped 6 bases from V and 5 bases from J, with 19 bases between. This CDR3 has 15 residues. The CDR3, as DNA: TGTGCCAGCAGCCCTAGTGGAACAGACGTATATGGCTACACCTTC. It codes for CASSPSGTDVYGYTF.

This clonotype was counted ten times or more. Written as DNA, the CDR3 is TGTGCCAGCAGCTCTGGGCGGGGGGGGCGGTACGAGCAGTACTTC. Translation gives CASSSGRGGRYEQYF. This sequence joins TRBV7-2 and TRBJ2-7; TRBD2 agrees at 9 bases. V shed 4 bases and J 4 bases; nucleotides not matched to a gene: 8. The germline CDR1 and CDR2 sequences are SGHTA and FQGNSA. The CDR3 consists of 15 residues.

The chain joins TRBV28 to TRBJ2-7; weak D call: TRBD1 (6 bases). CDR1 and CDR2 (germline): MDHEN, SYDVKM. The CDR3 consists of 14 residues. Trimming left V 5 bases short and J 3 bases short, with 14 bases between. CDR3 sequence: CASSQGLIFYEQYF. CDR3 nucleotide sequence: TGTGCCAGCAGTCAGGGGTTGATATTCTACGAGCAGTACTTC.

This clonotype was observed a few times. The chain links TRBV20-1 to TRBJ2-3; no clear D gene. The CDR3 has 15 amino acids. Germline V gives CDR1 DFQATT, CDR2 SNEGSKA (reference sequence). The ends were cut back, 0 bases at V and 0 bases at J, with 10 bases in the middle. The CDR3 here is CSARDARVSTDTQYF. The DNA for the CDR3 is TGCAGTGCTAGAGATGCCCGGGTCAGCACAGATACGCAGTATTTT.

The CDR3 DNA sequence: TGTGCCAGCAGCGTAGCGCCTAGCGGGAGCACAGATACGCAGTATTTT. Protein: CASSVAPSGSTDTQYF. The V and J genes are TRBV9 and TRBJ2-3; 8 bases fit TRBD2. The V gene's germline CDR1 is SGDLS and CDR2 YYNGEE. The V and J ends lost 0 bases and 0 bases, in that order; junction bases with no gene match: 3. This CDR3 contains 16 residues.

The chain joins TRBV5-1 to TRBJ2-1, with TRBD2 identical over 11 bases. Germline lookup yields CDR1 SGHRS and CDR2 YFSETQ. The length of the CDR3 is 17 residues. The J segment lost 2 bases and the V segment lost 0 bases, leaving 4 bases of the junction unmatched. The CDR3 nucleotides read TGCGCCAGCAGCTTGGGCCTGACTAGCGGGGCCTACAATGAGCAGTTCTTC. This gives the protein CASSLGLTSGAYNEQFF. Drawing the rest from reference TRBV5-1 and TRBJ2-1, the complete variable domain is KAGVTQTPRYLIKTRGQQVTLSCSPISGHRSVSWYQQTPGQGLQFLFEYFSETQRNKGNFPGRFSGRQFSNSRSEMNVSTLELGDSALYLCASSLGLTSGAYNEQFFGPGTRLTVL.

The V call is TRBV29-1, the J call TRBJ1-1; possibly TRBD1 for D (5 bases). CDR1 and CDR2 (germline): SQVTM, ANQGSEA. The CDR3 is 13 residues long. With 4 bases removed from V and 1 base from J, the gap between germline ends came to 10 bases. The CDR3 coding sequence is TGCAGCGTTGGAGTCGGGGGGAACACTGAAGCTTTCTTT. This sequence encodes CSVGVGGNTEAFF. Full variable domain (remainder filled in from reference TRBV29-1 and TRBJ1-1): SAVISQKPSRDICQRGTSLTIQCQVDSQVTMMFWYRQQPGQSLTLIATANQGSEATYESGFVIDKFPISRPNLTFSTLTVSNMSPEDSSIYLCSVGVGGNTEAFFGQGTRLTVV.

This CDR3 is CASSIGIGASGRGQQYF. In nucleotides, the CDR3 is TGTGCCAGTAGTATCGGAATCGGGGCTAGCGGGAGGGGACAGCAGTACTTC. V gene TRBV19 combines with J gene TRBJ2-4; 12 nucleotides agree with TRBD2. The CDR3 spans 17 residues. J was trimmed by 13 bases and V by 3 bases; bases with no gene match: 16. The germline CDR1 and CDR2 sequences are LNHDA and SQIVND (reference sequence).

This clonotype was detected many times. The chain is built from TRBV6-5 and TRBJ2-6, with a tentative D call TRBD1 (6 bases). The CDR3 sequence is 17 residues long. Trimming took off 1 base at V and 0 bases at J, with 10 bases between the two ends. Germline lookup yields CDR1 MNHEY and CDR2 SVGAGI. CDR3 in DNA: TGTGCCAGCAGTTACTATGGGGGCGCCTCTGGGGCCAACGTCCTGACTTTC. It encodes CASSYYGGASGANVLTF.

This clonotype was seen only once. Sequence at one end of the junction differs from germline and may be a read error. The chain uses TRBV28 and TRBJ2-1; 15 nucleotides line up with TRBD2. CDR3 length equals 15 residues. Germline values: CDR1 MDHEN, CDR2 SYDVKM. The CDR3 loop is CAGSGTSGRHNEQFF. Written as DNA, the CDR3 is TGTGCCGGCAGTGGGACTAGCGGGAGGCACAATGAGCAGTTCTTC.

This clonotype has more than one count but fewer than ten. The CDR3 nucleotides are TGTGCCAGTAGACAGGGACCTAATCAGCCCCAGCATTTT. Its translation is CASRQGPNQPQHF. The chain is built from TRBV19 and TRBJ1-5; a weak D match, TRBD1 (6 bases). Germline CDR1 reads LNHDA; CDR2 reads SQIVND (reference sequence). Trimming took 6 bases from V and 4 from J, leaving 10 bases between them. The CDR3 runs to 13 residues.

This clonotype turned up a few times. CDR3 coding DNA: TGTGCCAGCAGCCAAGGTTTGACTAGCGGGGGGGTTCGGGAGACCCAGTACTTC. As protein: CASSQGLTSGGVRETQYF. The chain has TRBV14 and TRBJ2-5, with 14 nucleotides matching TRBD2. Germline trimming cut 1 base from V and 5 bases from J; bases unmatched to any gene: 9. CDR3 size: 18 residues. Germline V gives CDR1 SGHDN, CDR2 FVKESK.

This chain connects TRBV7-6 to TRBJ2-7, with 7 bases matching TRBD1. The V gene's germline CDR1 is SGHVS and CDR2 FNYEAQ. CDR3 length: 14 residues. Germline trimming cut 1 base from V and 8 bases from J; bases unmatched to any gene: 8. The CDR3 is CASSLVGDRYKQYF. The CDR3, as DNA: TGTGCCAGCAGCTTAGTAGGGGACAGATACAAGCAGTACTTC.

The CDR3 region has the DNA TGTGCCAGCAGCCTGAGGGGGGGATCGAGTCAGCCCCAGCATTTT. Protein product: CASSLRGGSSQPQHF. V usage is TRBV12-3 or TRBV12-4 and J usage is TRBJ1-5; the D gene is possibly TRBD1 (6 bases). The CDR3 length is 15 residues. V shed 6 bases and J shed 6 bases, with 18 bases lying between them.

The V call is TRBV4-1, the J call TRBJ1-1, with TRBD1 identical over 12 bases. The CDR3 spans 21 residues. The V and J ends lost 1 base and 0 bases, in that order; junction bases with no gene match: 15. Germline V gives CDR1 MGHRA, CDR2 YSYEKL. CDR3 nucleotide sequence: TGCGCCAGCAGCCAAGTATTCTTTAGGGACAGGGGGCGGCCCATGAACACTGAAGCTTTCTTT. This sequence encodes CASSQVFFRDRGRPMNTEAFF.

V is TRBV30 and J is TRBJ2-1; D is possibly TRBD1 (5 bases). CDR1 and CDR2 (germline): GTSNPN, SVGIG (reference sequence). V lost 3 bases, J lost 9 bases, and 15 bases lay in between. The CDR3 loop spans 13 amino acids. CDR3 amino acids: CAWRWQGGGEQFF. The CDR3 nucleotides are TGTGCCTGGAGATGGCAGGGTGGTGGTGAGCAGTTCTTC.

The chain uses TRBV3-1 and TRBJ2-1; 7 positions match TRBD2. CDR3 length: 15 amino acids. Germline CDR1 and CDR2: LGHDT and YNNKEL (reference sequence). Trimming cost V 6 bases and J 3 bases; bases outside gene matches: 8. The CDR3 here is CASRGCGGIYNEQFF. Here the CDR3 DNA reads TGTGCCAGCAGGGGCTGCGGGGGAATCTACAATGAGCAGTTCTTC.